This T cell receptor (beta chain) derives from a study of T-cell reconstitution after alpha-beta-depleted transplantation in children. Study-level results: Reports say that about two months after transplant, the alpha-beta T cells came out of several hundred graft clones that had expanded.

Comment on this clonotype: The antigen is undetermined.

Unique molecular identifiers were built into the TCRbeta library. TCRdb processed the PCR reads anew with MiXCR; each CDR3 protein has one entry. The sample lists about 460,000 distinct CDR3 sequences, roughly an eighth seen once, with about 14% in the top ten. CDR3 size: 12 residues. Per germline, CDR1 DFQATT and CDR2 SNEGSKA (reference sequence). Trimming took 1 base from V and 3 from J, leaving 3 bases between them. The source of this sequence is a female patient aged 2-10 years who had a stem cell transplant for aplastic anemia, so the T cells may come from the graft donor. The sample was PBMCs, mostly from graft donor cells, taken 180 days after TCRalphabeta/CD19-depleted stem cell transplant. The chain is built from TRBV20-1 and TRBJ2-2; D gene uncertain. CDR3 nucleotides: TGCAGTGCTAGAGGGCACACCGGGGAGCTGTTTTTT. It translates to CSARGHTGELFF.